A selection of T cell receptor beta chains follows, all from one sample in a study of graft-versus-host responses after intestinal transplantation. These receptors have no identified antigens. The table came from immunoSEQ multiplex PCR; TCRdb's copy has only in-frame clones and leaves some out. The table shows about 70,000 clones, with approximately 94% occurring only once. The material was unstimulated CD8+ T cells sorted from spleen or lymph node cells, obtained before intestinal transplant. The receptors come from a human donor who received an intestinal transplant. CDR3s include the opening cysteine and the closing phenylalanine or tryptophan. D genes are given only for firm matches. A clone size is listed for some rows: how often the clone was seen (once, few, many), or a class if it is expanded.

V gene	clone size	D gene	J gene	CDR3 protein	CDR3 DNA
TRBV27	.	.	TRBJ2-3	CASSLVLDQPDTQYF	TGTGCCAGCAGTTTAGTCCTGGACCAACCAGATACGCAGTATTTT
TRBV4-1	.	.	TRBJ2-7	CASSQEEGLGYEQYF	TGCGCCAGCAGCCAAGAGGAGGGGCTGGGTTACGAGCAGTACTTC
TRBV7-9	few	TRBD2	TRBJ2-1	CASSQLVAGDTVNEQFF	TGTGCCAGCAGCCAACTAGTGGCGGGAGATACCGTCAATGAGCAGTTCTTC
TRBV5-1	.	.	TRBJ2-7	CASSLARGSFYEQYF	TGCGCCAGCAGTTTGGCCCGGGGGAGCTTCTACGAGCAGTACTTC
TRBV11-2	.	TRBD1	TRBJ2-7	CASSLESGGEKQYF	TGTGCCAGCAGCTTAGAGTCAGGGGGCGAGAAGCAGTACTTC
TRBV5-4	.	TRBD2	TRBJ2-7	CASSSLAGASYEQYF	TGTGCCAGCAGCTCATTGGCGGGAGCATCTTACGAGCAGTACTTC
TRBV9	.	TRBD1	TRBJ1-5	CASSAGDSTNQPQHF	TGTGCCAGCAGCGCCGGGGACAGCACAAATCAGCCCCAGCATTTT
TRBV5-1	once	.	TRBJ2-1	CASSRTPGDRVEQFF	TGCGCCAGCAGCAGGACCCCGGGGGATCGTGTTGAGCAGTTCTTC
TRBV4-1	once	TRBD2	TRBJ2-7	CASSQGGGSYEQYF	TGCGCCAGCAGCCAAGGGGGAGGGTCCTACGAGCAGTACTTC
TRBV18	.	TRBD1	TRBJ2-7	CASSTPTGFDEQYF	TGTGCCAGCTCAACCCCGACAGGGTTTGACGAGCAGTACTTC
TRBV5-6	.	.	TRBJ1-2	CASSFNRVRNYGYTF	TGTGCCAGCAGCTTTAACAGGGTTCGCAACTATGGCTACACCTTC
TRBV9	once	TRBD1	TRBJ1-2	CASSSPDRDRGHFGDGYTF	TGTGCCAGCAGCTCCCCGGACCGGGACAGGGGGCATTTCGGAGATGGCTACACCTTC
TRBV6-5	.	TRBD1	TRBJ2-7	CASRHLQGWAYEQYF	TGTGCCAGCAGACACCTACAGGGGTGGGCCTACGAGCAGTACTTC
TRBV6-1	.	.	TRBJ1-1	CASSPTGMNTEAFF	TGTGCCAGCAGCCCTACAGGGATGAACACTGAAGCTTTCTTT
TRBV6-1	.	.	TRBJ1-1	CASSDGRNTEAFF	TGTGCCAGCAGTGACGGAAGGAACACTGAAGCTTTCTTT
TRBV28	.	TRBD1	TRBJ1-2	CASKRGQGSGYTF	TGTGCCAGCAAAAGAGGACAGGGTAGTGGCTACACCTTC
TRBV5-1	.	TRBD1	TRBJ2-1	CASSYWTGFVLYNEQFF	TGCGCCAGCAGCTACTGGACAGGGTTTGTACTCTACAATGAGCAGTTCTTC
TRBV19	.	TRBD2	TRBJ2-7	CASSLAGGPLNEQYF	TGTGCCAGTAGTTTAGCGGGAGGGCCCTTGAACGAGCAGTACTTC
TRBV14	.	TRBD2	TRBJ2-3	CASSQAQREAAWTQYF	TGTGCCAGCAGCCAAGCCCAGCGGGAGGCCGCTTGGACGCAGTATTTT
TRBV12-5	.	.	TRBJ2-5	CASGPHLRGGETQYF	TGTGCTAGTGGTCCCCATCTGAGGGGTGGGGAGACCCAGTACTTC
TRBV5-1	.	TRBD2	TRBJ2-1	CASEVASGDNEQFF	TGCGCCAGCGAGGTGGCTAGCGGAGACAATGAGCAGTTCTTC
TRBV11-3	.	.	TRBJ2-3	CASSRDSGTDTQYF	TGTGCCAGCAGCCGGGACTCCGGCACAGATACGCAGTATTTT
TRBV15	.	TRBD1	TRBJ2-1	CATSPDTGGEQFF	TGTGCCACCAGCCCCGACACAGGGGGTGAGCAGTTCTTC
TRBV7-6	once	.	TRBJ2-1	CASSFASDENGDEQFF	TGTGCCAGCAGCTTTGCGAGCGACGAAAATGGGGATGAGCAGTTCTTC
TRBV7-2	.	.	TRBJ1-1	CASSLWVGSEAFF	TGTGCCAGCAGCTTATGGGTAGGCTCGGAAGCTTTCTTT
TRBV7-9	.	.	TRBJ2-2	CASSPEGQSNTGELFF	TGTGCCAGCAGCCCAGAAGGACAATCGAACACCGGGGAGCTGTTTTTT
TRBV15	.	.	TRBJ2-7	CATSDSGTYEQYF	TGTGCCACCAGCGACTCCGGGACCTACGAGCAGTACTTC
TRBV2	.	.	TRBJ2-3	CASSGVRDRLTDTQYF	TGTGCCAGCAGTGGGGTGCGGGACCGACTGACAGATACGCAGTATTTT
TRBV7-8	.	.	TRBJ2-1	CASSPPLVNEQFF	TGTGCCAGCAGCCCCCCACTGGTAAATGAGCAGTTCTTC
TRBV6-1	.	.	TRBJ2-3	CASSEVMGLGTDTQYF	TGTGCCAGCAGTGAAGTGATGGGGCTCGGCACAGATACGCAGTATTTT
TRBV4-1	once	.	TRBJ2-1	CASRPAESSYNEQFF	TGCGCCAGCAGGCCAGCGGAGAGCTCCTACAATGAGCAGTTCTTC
TRBV2	.	TRBD2	TRBJ2-5	CASSETGLAGGQETQYF	TGTGCCAGCAGTGAAACGGGACTAGCGGGAGGTCAAGAGACCCAGTACTTC
TRBV19	.	.	TRBJ2-7	CASSATASEQYF	TGTGCCAGTAGTGCGACAGCTTCCGAGCAGTACTTC
TRBV5-1	.	TRBD2	TRBJ2-7	CASSLGLFLAGDYEQYF	TGCGCCAGCAGCTTAGGACTCTTCCTAGCGGGAGATTACGAGCAGTACTTC
TRBV27	.	.	TRBJ1-4	CASSLSAQVILTTNEKLFF	TGTGCCAGCAGTTTATCGGCGCAGGTAATCCTTACAACTAATGAAAAACTGTTTTTT
TRBV27	.	TRBD1	TRBJ2-7	CATREAGTGFYEQYF	TGTGCCACCCGAGAAGCCGGGACAGGGTTCTACGAGCAGTACTTC